The next 18 T cell receptor beta chains were all read from a single sample in a study of shared clonotypes between healthy human individuals. Data came from immunoSEQ multiplex PCR; TCRdb stores just in-frame clones and leaves some out. This table holds about 480,000 clones, 75% to 80% found once. The specimen was PBMCs. These receptors all stem from a woman aged 40 to 50 in good health. Some clones in this sample may be carry-over from other donors' samples.

This rearrangement joins TRBV7-8 to TRBJ2-1; a possible D gene is TRBD2 (5 bases). The germline CDR1 and CDR2 sequences are SGHVS and FQNEAQ. This CDR3 is 13 amino acids long. V was shortened by 0 bases and J by 16 bases, with 16 bases between the two germline ends. DNA of the CDR3: TGTGCCAGCAGCTTAGCACAACTAGACAATCTATTCTTC. This sequence encodes CASSLAQLDNLFF.

The CDR3 region has the DNA TGTGCCAGCTCACTTGGCGGGAGGACCTACGAGCAGTACTTC. Its translation: CASSLGGRTYEQYF. V gene TRBV18 combines with J gene TRBJ2-7; TRBD2 agrees at 8 bases. Germline V gene data show CDR1 as KGHSH and CDR2 as LQKENI. J gave up 2 bases and V 4 bases, and 4 bases lay outside the gene matches. The CDR3 is 14 residues long.

The chain employs TRBV27 and TRBJ2-7; the match to TRBD1 covers 7 bases. This CDR3 is 15 amino acids long. The V and J ends lost 6 bases and 6 bases, in that order; junction bases with no gene match: 14. Germline V CDR1 and CDR2: MNHEY, SMNVEV (reference sequence). The CDR3 reads CASRSWDSYASEQYF. The CDR3 DNA is TGTGCCAGCAGATCTTGGGACAGCTACGCTAGCGAGCAGTACTTC.

This chain uses TRBV7-2 with TRBJ2-1; weak D call: TRBD2 (6 bases). Between the trimmed V and J ends, which lost 7 bases and 7 bases, there was a span of 23 bases. The CDR3 loop spans 16 amino acids. Germline CDR1 reads SGHTA; CDR2 reads FQGNSA. The CDR3 DNA is TGTGCCAGCACCCCTGGGGGGTTCACCGTTCGGAATGAGCAGTTCTTC. Its protein product is CASTPGGFTVRNEQFF.

Comment on this clone: Other DNA sequences of this sample code for an identical CDR3. The chain joins TRBV10-3 to TRBJ1-1, with 9 nucleotides matching TRBD1. This CDR3 is built from 13 residues. With V trimmed by 4 bases and J by 5 bases, 2 bases remained unmatched. Germline CDR1 ENHRY, CDR2 SYGVKD. The chain's CDR3 is CAISGQGDTEAFF. CDR3 bases: TGTGCCATCAGTGGACAGGGGGATACTGAAGCTTTCTTT.

The rearrangement links TRBV7-3 to TRBJ2-1; TRBD2 matches 11 bases. The CDR3 has 19 amino acids. Germline trimming cut 5 bases from V and 6 bases from J; bases unmatched to any gene: 18. Germline CDR1 and CDR2: SGHTA and FQGTGA. This CDR3 is CASSLTLAGGGYEFNEQFF. The DNA of the CDR3 is TGTGCCAGCAGCCTCACTCTAGCGGGAGGAGGCTACGAGTTCAATGAGCAGTTCTTC.

The CDR3 reads CASTRTGAYEQYF. The CDR3 DNA reads TGTGCCAGCACCCGGACGGGGGCCTACGAGCAGTACTTC. This chain uses TRBV7-9 with TRBJ2-7; D possibly corresponds to TRBD2 (6 bases). V was cut by 7 bases and J by 2 bases, with 12 bases left in between. Germline CDR1 and CDR2: SEHNR and FQNEAQ (reference sequence). This CDR3 contains 13 residues. The complete variable domain, with remaining parts taken from reference TRBV7-9 and TRBJ2-7, reads DTGVSQNPRHKITKRGQNVTFRCDPISEHNRLYWYRQTLGQGPEFLTYFQNEAQLEKSRLLSDRFSAERPKGSFSTLEIQRTEQGDSAMYLCASTRTGAYEQYFGPGTRLTVT.

Only a few counts were recorded for this clone. This chain joins TRBV14 and TRBJ2-1, with D tentatively TRBD1 (7 bases). Germline-derived CDR1 and CDR2 are SGHDN and FVKESK. Trimming left V 4 bases short and J 1 base short, with 14 bases between. There are 16 residues in the CDR3. The CDR3 nucleotides read TGTGCCAGCAGCCGGTCAGGGGGAGGATCCTACAATGAGCAGTTCTTC. Protein product: CASSRSGGGSYNEQFF.

The V gene is TRBV5-1, the J gene TRBJ2-3; no clear D. Germline V gene lookup returns CDR1 SGHRS and CDR2 YFSETQ. V gave up 0 bases and J gave up 7 bases, with 9 bases separating them. The CDR3 covers 13 residues. The CDR3 DNA reads TGCGCCAGCAGCTTGGGTGGCGATCATACGCAGTATTTT. It is translated as CASSLGGDHTQYF.

Points on this clone: The sample holds other DNA sequences that translate to the same CDR3. V usage is TRBV7-9 and J usage is TRBJ1-5, with D uncertain. The CDR3 spans 12 residues. V was trimmed by 5 bases and J by 5 bases, leaving 7 bases between them. Germline CDR1 and CDR2: SEHNR and FQNEAQ (reference sequence). For the CDR3, the DNA is TGTGCCAGCAGCCCGGGCGATCAGCCCCAGCATTTT. Its protein is CASSPGDQPQHF. The variable domain in full, completed from reference TRBV7-9 and TRBJ1-5, reads DTGVSQNPRHKITKRGQNVTFRCDPISEHNRLYWYRQTLGQGPEFLTYFQNEAQLEKSRLLSDRFSAERPKGSFSTLEIQRTEQGDSAMYLCASSPGDQPQHFGDGTRLSIL.

This clone was counted at least ten times. This chain uses TRBV30 with TRBJ1-2, with a possible D match to TRBD1 (6 bases). CDR3 length equals 13 residues. Trimming pared 5 bases from V and 4 bases from J, leaving 14 bases between. Germline values: CDR1 GTSNPN, CDR2 SVGIG (reference sequence). The DNA for the CDR3 is TGTGCCTGGGGTTTCTCAGGGGCCTATGGCTACACCTTC. Translating it yields CAWGFSGAYGYTF.

V and J are TRBV19 and TRBJ2-4, with 14 positions matching TRBD2. The germline CDR1 and CDR2 sequences are LNHDA and SQIVND (reference sequence). The CDR3 is made up of 14 amino acids. With 5 bases clipped from V and 14 bases from J, the junction kept 8 bases outside the gene matches. The DNA of the CDR3 is TGTGCCAGTAGTCCCGCGACTAGCGGGAGGGCCGAGTACTTC. Translation: CASSPATSGRAEYF.

The chain is built from TRBV29-1 and TRBJ1-4; TRBD1 agrees at 10 bases. The CDR3 has 12 amino acids. J lost 5 bases, V lost 7 bases, and 1 base had no gene match. CDR1 SQVTM and CDR2 ANQGSEA come from the germline V gene. The CDR3 DNA sequence: TGCAGCGCGGGACAGGGGAATGAAAAACTGTTTTTT. This translates into CSAGQGNEKLFF.

This chain links TRBV7-2 with TRBJ2-3, with D possibly being TRBD2 (6 bases). The V end lost 5 bases, the J end lost 6 bases, and 12 bases lay between the germline ends. Germline lookup yields CDR1 SGHTA and CDR2 FQGNSA. The length of the CDR3 is 13 residues. The CDR3 protein is CASSPRGVDTQYF. For the CDR3, the DNA is TGTGCCAGCAGCCCGCGGGGTGTCGATACGCAGTATTTT.

The genes are TRBV7-2 and TRBJ2-1; D not resolved. Germline loops: CDR1 SGHTA, CDR2 FQGNSA. V was pared by 5 bases and J by 7 bases, with 9 bases between. The CDR3 loop spans 12 amino acids. CDR3: CASSQNHNEQFF. The CDR3 region has the DNA TGTGCCAGCAGCCAAAATCATAATGAGCAGTTCTTC.

V usage is TRBV5-1 and J usage is TRBJ2-7, with 12 bases that match TRBD2. Per germline, CDR1 SGHRS and CDR2 YFSETQ. CDR3 size: 16 residues. Trimming removed 4 bases from V and 4 bases from J; junction bases left unmatched: 9. The CDR3 loop is CASSPSGLAGLYEQYF. The CDR3 DNA reads TGCGCCAGCAGCCCCTCCGGACTAGCGGGATTGTACGAGCAGTACTTC.

The chain is built from TRBV7-9 and TRBJ1-1; D remains unclear. This CDR3 region has 17 residues. V lost 1 base and J 1 base, leaving 16 bases between the germline ends. Germline-derived CDR1 and CDR2 are SEHNR and FQNEAQ (reference sequence). CDR3 residues: CASSLDRVGRQNTEAFF. The CDR3 coding sequence is TGTGCCAGCAGCTTAGACCGCGTTGGCAGACAGAACACTGAAGCTTTCTTT.

This clone has just a few counts. Other DNA sequences in the sample encode the same CDR3. The chain is built from TRBV5-1 and TRBJ2-7, with 9 bases identical to TRBD1. The CDR3 is 14 amino acids. The germline V gene encodes CDR1 SGHRS and CDR2 YFSETQ. Trimming removed 2 bases from V and 2 bases from J; junction bases left unmatched: 2. The CDR3 protein is CASSLGTGPYEQYF. CDR3 bases: TGCGCCAGCAGCTTAGGGACAGGGCCCTACGAGCAGTACTTC.